The clone carrying this T cell receptor (beta chain) was observed a single time. Authors' methods: Nucleated cell number was recorded as an estimate derived from reference gene primer amplification. Data came from immunoSEQ multiplex PCR; TCRdb stores just in-frame clones and leaves some out. The V and J calls and clone size come from that table; D and trimming were worked out from the DNA. The sample consists of around 180,000 clones, about 77% of them appearing once. J was trimmed by 2 bases and V by 7 bases; bases with no gene match: 13. This CDR3 has 15 residues. From germline, CDR1 is SQVTM and CDR2 ANQGSEA. These data originate in a study of blood T cell repertoires in COVID-19.

This chain connects TRBV29-1 to TRBJ1-1; 7 bases match TRBD1. The sequencing sample was made of PBMCs or T cells enriched from blood (not recorded which). The receptor's source is a woman between 50 and 59 years old with acute COVID-19. The CDR3 is CSATVATGTNTEAFF. The CDR3 coding sequence is TGCAGCGCCACGGTGGCGACAGGGACAAACACTGAAGCTTTCTTT.